The 12 T cell receptor beta chains below were found in one sample sequenced in a study of T cell responses to AZD1222 COVID-19 vaccine. Data came from immunoSEQ multiplex PCR; TCRdb stores just in-frame clones and leaves some out. This sample carries some 140,000 clones, 85% to 90% of them seen once, and the ten largest clones take just over 5.5%. Sequencing was performed on peripheral blood, taken on day 0 of AZD1222 vaccination. The receptors derive from an adult in good health.

The chain recombines TRBV9 with TRBJ1-5; D ambiguous. Germline CDR1 and CDR2: SGDLS and YYNGEE. The CDR3 has 14 residues. V dropped 6 bases and J dropped 3 bases, with 13 bases sitting between them. The CDR3 coding sequence is TGTGCCAGCAACCCGGGTGACCTCAATCAGCCCCAGCATTTT. Translating gives CASNPGDLNQPQHF.

This chain uses TRBV30 with TRBJ1-4, with 10 bases fitting TRBD1. Germline V gene data show CDR1 as GTSNPN and CDR2 as SVGIG (reference sequence). The CDR3 is 14 amino acids. J was trimmed by 10 bases and V by 6 bases; bases with no gene match: 11. In DNA form, the CDR3 reads TGTGCCTGCCTACCGACAGGGGGCTTTGGAAAACTGTTTTTT. Protein: CACLPTGGFGKLFF.

This clone was seen only once. The chain employs TRBV6-5 and TRBJ1-1, with 7 bases aligning to TRBD1. The CDR3 has 15 amino acids. With V trimmed by 2 bases and J by 3 bases, 6 bases remained unmatched. From germline, CDR1 is MNHEY and CDR2 SVGAGI. Here the CDR3 DNA reads TGTGCCAGCAGTTACGAAGGGGGCCGGTACACTGAAGCTTTCTTT. This encodes CASSYEGGRYTEAFF.

The gene calls are TRBV4-1 and TRBJ2-7; tentative D call: TRBD2 (6 bases). Germline lookup yields CDR1 MGHRA and CDR2 YSYEKL. The CDR3 is made up of 15 amino acids. V was trimmed by 0 bases and J by 3 bases, leaving 12 bases between them. The CDR3 sequence is CASSQEPVGSYEQYF. Written as DNA, the CDR3 is TGCGCCAGCAGCCAAGAGCCGGTCGGGAGCTACGAGCAGTACTTC.

Remarks on this clone: A junction boundary mismatches the germline segment, possibly from a read error. J is TRBJ2-5 and V is TRBV6-5; TRBD2 matches 7 bases. Germline values: CDR1 MNHEY, CDR2 SVGAGI. The CDR3 covers 15 residues. CDR3 nucleotide sequence: TGTGCCAGCAGTCCTATGATAGCGGGTCAAGGGACCCAGTACTTC. Its translation is CASSPMIAGQGTQYF.

The genes are TRBV6-4 and TRBJ1-2; 9 bases align to TRBD1. Germline V gives CDR1 MRHNA, CDR2 SNTAGT. Trimming took 6 bases from V and 12 from J; bases not matched to a gene: 11. This CDR3 spans 13 amino acids. The CDR3 loop reads CASSPSTQGAHTF. Written as DNA, the CDR3 is TGTGCCAGCAGCCCAAGTACACAGGGGGCCCACACCTTC.

Worth noting for this clone: Other DNA sequences in this sample translate to the same CDR3. The J gene is TRBJ2-2, the V gene TRBV29-1, with TRBD1 matching over 9 bases. V shed 6 bases and J 5 bases; nucleotides not matched to a gene: 4. Germline CDR1 SQVTM, CDR2 ANQGSEA. This CDR3 region has 13 residues. The CDR3 is CSVGTGNTGELFF. The CDR3 DNA is TGCAGCGTCGGGACAGGGAATACCGGGGAGCTGTTTTTT.

The V gene is TRBV4-3, the J gene TRBJ1-2; a possible D gene is TRBD1 (6 bases). The CDR3 runs to 16 residues. Trimming took 0 bases from V and 8 from J, leaving 19 bases between them. In germline, CDR1 is LGHNA, CDR2 YSLEER. Written as DNA, the CDR3 is TGCGCCAGCAGCCAAGATTCTCTCAGGGGTTTAGGGGGCTACACCTTC. Translated, it gives CASSQDSLRGLGGYTF.

V is TRBV2 and J is TRBJ1-3; 9 positions agree with TRBD1. The CDR3 is 16 residues long. Germline V CDR1 and CDR2: SNHLY, FYNNEI. J gave up 2 bases and V 5 bases, and 7 bases lay outside the gene matches. The CDR3: CASSLPQGATGNTIYF. The CDR3 nucleotides read TGTGCCAGCAGTCTCCCACAGGGGGCGACTGGAAACACCATATATTTT.

The sample holds one count of this clone. V is TRBV19 and J is TRBJ2-5, with D perhaps TRBD1 (6 bases). The CDR3 is made up of 15 amino acids. The germline V gene encodes CDR1 LNHDA and CDR2 SQIVND (reference sequence). Trimming left V 6 bases short and J 5 bases short, with 19 bases between. CDR3 sequence (DNA): TGTGCCAGTAGGCCAACCGGGACAAGCAAGGAGACCCAGTACTTC. Translated, it gives CASRPTGTSKETQYF.

CDR3 sequence reads: CSVGPTENYGYTF. The DNA of the CDR3 is TGCAGCGTCGGCCCCACAGAAAACTATGGCTACACCTTC. This sequence joins TRBV29-1 and TRBJ1-2, with D uncertain. This CDR3 is built from 13 residues. Trimming removed 6 bases from V and 2 bases from J, with 13 bases in between. From germline, CDR1 is SQVTM and CDR2 ANQGSEA.

The CDR3: CASSLDFGGKYGYTF. CDR3 nucleotides: TGTGCCAGCAGCTTAGACTTCGGGGGAAAATATGGCTACACCTTC. The chain employs TRBV11-3 and TRBJ1-2, with D maybe TRBD1 (5 bases). V was trimmed by 0 bases and J by 5 bases, leaving 13 bases between them. The germline CDR1 and CDR2 sequences are SGHNT and YENEEA. The CDR3 covers 15 residues.